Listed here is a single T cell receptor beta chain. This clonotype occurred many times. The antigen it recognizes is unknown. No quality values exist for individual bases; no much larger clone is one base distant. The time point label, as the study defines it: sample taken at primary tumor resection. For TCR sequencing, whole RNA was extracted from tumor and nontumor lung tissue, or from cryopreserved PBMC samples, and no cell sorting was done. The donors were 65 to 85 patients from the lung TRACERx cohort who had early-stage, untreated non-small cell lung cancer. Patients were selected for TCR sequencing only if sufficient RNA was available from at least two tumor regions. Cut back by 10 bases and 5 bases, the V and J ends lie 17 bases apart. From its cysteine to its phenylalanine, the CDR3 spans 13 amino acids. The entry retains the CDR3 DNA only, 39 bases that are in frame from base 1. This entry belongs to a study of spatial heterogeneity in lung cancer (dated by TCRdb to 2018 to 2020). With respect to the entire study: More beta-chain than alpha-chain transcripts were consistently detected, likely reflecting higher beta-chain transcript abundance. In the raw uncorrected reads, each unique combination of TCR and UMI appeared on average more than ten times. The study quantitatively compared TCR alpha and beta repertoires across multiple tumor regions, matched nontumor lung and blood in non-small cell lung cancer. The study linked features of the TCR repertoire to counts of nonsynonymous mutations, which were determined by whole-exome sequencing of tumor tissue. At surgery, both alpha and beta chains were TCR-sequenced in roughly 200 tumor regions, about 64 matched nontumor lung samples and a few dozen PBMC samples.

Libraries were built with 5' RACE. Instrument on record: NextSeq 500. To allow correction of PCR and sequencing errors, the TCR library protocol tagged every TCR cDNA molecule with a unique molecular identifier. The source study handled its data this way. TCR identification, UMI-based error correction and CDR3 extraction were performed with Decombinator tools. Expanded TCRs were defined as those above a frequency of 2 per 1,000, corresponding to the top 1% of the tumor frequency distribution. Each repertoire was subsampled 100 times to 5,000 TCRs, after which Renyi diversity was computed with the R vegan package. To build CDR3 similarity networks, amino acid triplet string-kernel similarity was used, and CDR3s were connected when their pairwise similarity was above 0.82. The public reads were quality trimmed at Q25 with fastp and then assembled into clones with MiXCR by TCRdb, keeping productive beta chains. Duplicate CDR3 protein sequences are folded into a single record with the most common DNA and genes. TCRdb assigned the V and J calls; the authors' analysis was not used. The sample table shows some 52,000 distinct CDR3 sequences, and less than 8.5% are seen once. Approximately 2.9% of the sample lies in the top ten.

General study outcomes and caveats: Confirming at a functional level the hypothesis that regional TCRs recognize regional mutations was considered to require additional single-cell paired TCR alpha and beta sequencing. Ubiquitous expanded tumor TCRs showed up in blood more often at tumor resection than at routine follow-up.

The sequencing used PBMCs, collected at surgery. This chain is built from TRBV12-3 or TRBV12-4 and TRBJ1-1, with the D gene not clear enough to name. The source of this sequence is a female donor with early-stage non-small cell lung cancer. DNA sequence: TGTGCCACCAACTTAGGTTCGGGGACTGAAGCTTTCTTT. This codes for CATNLGSGTEAFF.